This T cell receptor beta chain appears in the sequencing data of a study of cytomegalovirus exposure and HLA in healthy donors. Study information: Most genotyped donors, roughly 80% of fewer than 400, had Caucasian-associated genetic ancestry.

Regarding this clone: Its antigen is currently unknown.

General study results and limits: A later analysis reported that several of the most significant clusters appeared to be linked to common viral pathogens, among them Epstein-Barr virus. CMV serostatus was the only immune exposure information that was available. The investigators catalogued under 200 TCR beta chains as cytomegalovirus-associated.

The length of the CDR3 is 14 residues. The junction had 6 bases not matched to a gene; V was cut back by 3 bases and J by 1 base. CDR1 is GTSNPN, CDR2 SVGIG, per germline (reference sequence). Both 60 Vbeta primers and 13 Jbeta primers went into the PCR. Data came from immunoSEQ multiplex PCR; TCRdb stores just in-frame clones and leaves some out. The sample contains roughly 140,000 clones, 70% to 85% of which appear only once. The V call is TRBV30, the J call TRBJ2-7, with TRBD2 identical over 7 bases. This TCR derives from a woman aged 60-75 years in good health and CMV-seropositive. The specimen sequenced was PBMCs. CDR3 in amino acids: CAWRARGGSYEQYF. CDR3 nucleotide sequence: TGTGCCTGGAGAGCCCGCGGGGGATCCTACGAGCAGTACTTC.